The 32 T cell receptor beta chains reported below all come from one sample, sequenced in a study of neoadjuvant nivolumab and ipilimumab in lung cancer. The method was immunoSEQ multiplex PCR; TCRdb's version includes in-frame clones alone and lacks a portion of them. Of 25,000 or so clones in the sample, around 80% are singletons; the top ten hold about 5%. Sample: tumor tissue, taken after neoadjuvant nivolumab, alone or with ipilimumab, at or shortly before surgery. The receptors here all came from an adult with non-small cell lung cancer.

This chain joins TRBV11-3 and TRBJ2-5; no clear D gene. The CDR3 has 14 residues. V was shortened by 1 base and J by 2 bases, with 8 bases between the two germline ends. Per the germline V gene, CDR1 is SGHNT and CDR2 is YENEEA. CDR3 nucleotide sequence: TGTGCCAGCAGCTTAGGGCCCTTACAAGAGACCCAGTACTTC. Protein: CASSLGPLQETQYF.

The rearrangement links TRBV11-3 to TRBJ2-5; no clear D. Between the trimmed V and J ends, which lost 5 bases and 5 bases, there was a span of 12 bases. This CDR3 spans 13 amino acids. The germline V gene encodes CDR1 SGHNT and CDR2 YENEEA. Here the CDR3 DNA reads TGTGCCAGCAGCCCAAACAACGGTGAGACCCAGTACTTC. It is translated as CASSPNNGETQYF. The whole variable domain, remainder taken from reference TRBV11-3 and TRBJ2-5, is EAGVVQSPRYKIIEKKQPVAFWCNPISGHNTLYWYLQNLGQGPELLIRYENEEAVDDSQLPKDRFSAERLKGVDSTLKIQPAELGDSAVYLCASSPNNGETQYFGPGTRLLVL.

V gene TRBV5-1 combines with J gene TRBJ2-3; D gene ambiguous. Trimming shortened V by 5 bases and J by 1 base, and 14 bases separated the two germline ends. Germline V CDR1 and CDR2: SGHRS, YFSETQ. The CDR3 runs 15 residues. CDR3 nucleotides: TGCGCCAGCAGGGGCGTTTTCGGTGGCACAGATACGCAGTATTTT. It codes for CASRGVFGGTDTQYF.

This clone was observed once. The V gene is TRBV6-5, the J gene TRBJ1-4; 7 positions agree with TRBD1. V lost 4 bases to trimming and J lost 2 bases; unmatched junction nucleotides: 4. Germline lookup yields CDR1 MNHEY and CDR2 SVGAGI. The CDR3 is made up of 15 amino acids. This chain's CDR3 is CASSSEGATNEKLFF. CDR3 nucleotides: TGTGCCAGCAGTTCAGAGGGGGCGACTAATGAAAAACTGTTTTTT.

This clone was detected a few times. The chain joins TRBV30 to TRBJ2-2; D is perhaps TRBD1 or TRBD2 (5 bases each). Germline V CDR1 and CDR2: GTSNPN, SVGIG (reference sequence). Trimming left V 3 bases short and J 3 bases short, with 14 bases between. This CDR3 has 15 amino acids. In nucleotides, the CDR3 is TGTGCCTGGAGGCACCGGGGCCAGGACACCGGGGAGCTGTTTTTT. Protein product: CAWRHRGQDTGELFF.

The V gene is TRBV28, the J gene TRBJ1-1; D call uncertain. Germline V CDR1 and CDR2: MDHEN, SYDVKM. Trimming removed 4 bases at V and 6 bases at J, with 21 bases between. The CDR3 covers 16 residues. CDR3 coding DNA: TGTGCCAGCAGTTCCCCCCTGGGCCGGGAAGTTTCTGAAGCTTTCTTT. This encodes CASSSPLGREVSEAFF.

The CDR3 reads CASSQEGLAEETQYF. The CDR3, as DNA: TGCGCCAGCAGCCAAGAGGGACTAGCGGAAGAGACCCAGTACTTC. V gene TRBV4-3 combines with J gene TRBJ2-5; 11 positions agree with TRBD2. CDR3 size: 15 residues. Germline loops: CDR1 LGHNA, CDR2 YSLEER. Losses at the gene ends were 0 bases for V and 3 bases for J; bases not matched to a gene: 0.

J is TRBJ2-7 and V is TRBV29-1; no clear D gene. V lost 4 bases and J 0 bases, leaving 13 bases between the germline ends. Germline CDR1 reads SQVTM; CDR2 reads ANQGSEA. The CDR3 length is 14 residues. For the CDR3, the DNA is TGCAGCGTTGTTGGCGTACTTAGCTCCTACGAGCAGTACTTC. Its protein is CSVVGVLSSYEQYF.

V usage is TRBV29-1 and J usage is TRBJ2-7; D is unresolved. Germline V lookup: CDR1 SQVTM, CDR2 ANQGSEA. Deletions cut 0 bases from V and 10 bases from J, with 13 bases between. CDR3 size: 12 residues. The CDR3 reads CSVEDLRRDQYF. The CDR3 region has the DNA TGCAGCGTTGAAGATCTTAGGAGAGACCAGTACTTC.

CDR3 DNA sequence: TGTGCCAGCAGCTTATTGTTAGACGCCTCTTTCTCTGGAAACACCATATATTTT. Amino acids: CASSLLLDASFSGNTIYF. This sequence joins TRBV7-2 and TRBJ1-3; D is unclear. The V end was cut by 2 bases, the J end by 0 bases, with 17 bases between. The length of the CDR3 is 18 residues. Germline CDR1 and CDR2: SGHTA and FQGNSA. The full variable domain, completed using reference TRBV7-2 and TRBJ1-3, is GAGVSQSPSNKVTEKGKDVELRCDPISGHTALYWYRQSLGQGLEFLIYFQGNSAPDKSGLPSDRFSAERTGGSVSTLTIQRTQQEDSAVYLCASSLLLDASFSGNTIYFGEGSWLTVV.

This sequence joins TRBV29-1 and TRBJ1-5, with D unclear. The length of the CDR3 is 13 residues. Trimming stripped 3 bases from V and 2 bases from J, with 8 bases between. CDR1 and CDR2 (germline): SQVTM, ANQGSEA. CDR3 region: CSVDNGGNQPQHF. The DNA for the CDR3 is TGCAGCGTTGACAACGGGGGCAATCAGCCCCAGCATTTT. Combining the CDR3 with reference TRBV29-1 and TRBJ1-5 gives the whole variable domain SAVISQKPSRDICQRGTSLTIQCQVDSQVTMMFWYRQQPGQSLTLIATANQGSEATYESGFVIDKFPISRPNLTFSTLTVSNMSPEDSSIYLCSVDNGGNQPQHFGDGTRLSIL.

The rearrangement uses TRBV4-3 and TRBJ2-2; TRBD2 aligns across 14 bases. CDR3 length equals 18 residues. Germline values: CDR1 LGHNA, CDR2 YSLEER. Trimming at V came to 1 base and at J to 6 bases, leaving 7 bases not matched to a gene. The CDR3 DNA is TGCGCCAGCAGCCAAGGGGGGACTAGCGGGAGTCGGGCCGGGGAGCTGTTTTTT. Translation: CASSQGGTSGSRAGELFF.

This clone has a handful of counts. The rearrangement uses TRBV29-1 and TRBJ2-5; 11 bases match TRBD1. Losses at the gene ends were 7 bases for V and 4 bases for J; bases not matched to a gene: 5. Germline CDR1 is SQVTM and CDR2 is ANQGSEA. The CDR3 totals 13 residues. CDR3 amino acids: CSAGQGDGETQYF. The CDR3, as DNA: TGCAGCGCGGGACAGGGGGATGGAGAGACCCAGTACTTC.

The CDR3 reads CASSLGIPMNTEAFF. The CDR3 bases are TGTGCCAGCAGCTTAGGGATACCCATGAACACTGAAGCTTTCTTT. The chain joins TRBV11-2 to TRBJ1-1; unclear D gene. V lost 1 base, J lost 0 bases, and 9 bases lay in between. The CDR3 totals 15 residues. Germline values: CDR1 SGHAT, CDR2 FQNNGV.

The genes are TRBV6-5 and TRBJ1-1, with 7 nucleotides matching TRBD1. The CDR3 has 13 residues. The junction had 8 bases not matched to a gene; V was cut back by 5 bases and J by 8 bases. Per the germline V gene, CDR1 is MNHEY and CDR2 is SVGAGI. CDR3 nucleotide sequence: TGTGCCAGCAGTCCCGGGACAGTCCTCGAAGCTTTCTTT. It translates to CASSPGTVLEAFF.

The gene calls are TRBV2 and TRBJ1-6, with D possibly matching TRBD1 (5 bases). CDR1 and CDR2 (germline): SNHLY, FYNNEI. The CDR3 is 13 amino acids. V was trimmed by 8 bases and J by 9 bases, leaving 14 bases between them. This CDR3 is CASGRGSGSPLHF. The CDR3 DNA sequence: TGTGCCAGCGGGAGGGGCAGTGGTTCACCCCTCCACTTT.

This clone was seen just once. The rearrangement links TRBV7-2 to TRBJ2-7, with no clear D. The CDR3 runs 13 residues. Deletions cut 2 bases from V and 7 bases from J, with 12 bases between. Germline lookup yields CDR1 SGHTA and CDR2 FQGNSA. Here the CDR3 DNA reads TGTGCCAGCAGCTTATCACGGGTAAGGGAGCAGTACTTC. Its protein is CASSLSRVREQYF.

The rearrangement joins TRBV6-5 to TRBJ1-6; 11 bases match TRBD1. The CDR3 covers 14 residues. Germline CDR1 is MNHEY and CDR2 is SVGAGI. Trimming removed 6 bases from V and 8 bases from J; junction bases left unmatched: 3. CDR3 coding DNA: TGTGCCAGCAGACGGGACAGGGGGGATTCACCCCTCCACTTT. The encoded protein is CASRRDRGDSPLHF.

The V gene is TRBV29-1, the J gene TRBJ2-7; D possibly uses TRBD1 or TRBD2 (5 bases each). The germline V and J ends were trimmed by 4 bases and 2 bases, with 9 bases remaining between them. Germline values: CDR1 SQVTM, CDR2 ANQGSEA. This CDR3 comprises 12 residues. The CDR3, as DNA: TGCAGCGTTGCGGGGCCTGCCTACGAGCAGTACTTC. Amino acids: CSVAGPAYEQYF.

The chain links TRBV5-1 to TRBJ2-7, with 8 bases identical to TRBD1. CDR3 length equals 12 residues. Germline CDR1 and CDR2: SGHRS and YFSETQ. Trimming cost V 3 bases and J 6 bases; bases outside gene matches: 2. For the CDR3, the DNA is TGCGCCAGCAGCTCCGGACAGGGCGAGCAGTACTTC. Translating gives CASSSGQGEQYF.

This clone was seen a single time. This chain links TRBV2 with TRBJ2-7; no definite D call. Trimming removed 7 bases at V and 2 bases at J, with 9 bases between. The V gene's germline CDR1 is SNHLY and CDR2 FYNNEI. The CDR3 is made up of 12 amino acids. CDR3 region: CASTAETYEQYF. CDR3 nucleotides: TGTGCCAGCACGGCGGAGACCTACGAGCAGTACTTC.

V and J are TRBV14 and TRBJ1-3; no definite D call. The CDR3 contains 15 residues. The V and J ends lost 4 bases and 0 bases respectively, with 10 bases between them. CDR1 SGHDN and CDR2 FVKESK come from the germline V gene. The CDR3 region is CASSPGGFSGNTIYF. CDR3 coding DNA: TGTGCCAGCAGCCCGGGAGGTTTCTCTGGAAACACCATATATTTT.

The V gene is TRBV15, the J gene TRBJ1-5; tentatively, D is TRBD1 (5 bases). Germline V gene lookup returns CDR1 LNHNV and CDR2 YYDKDF (reference sequence). The ends were cut back, 3 bases at V and 0 bases at J, with 15 bases in the middle. The CDR3 totals 17 residues. The CDR3 coding sequence is TGTGCCACCAGCAGCAGACAGAACACTGATAGCAATCAGCCCCAGCATTTT. Amino acid sequence: CATSSRQNTDSNQPQHF.

The gene calls are TRBV18 and TRBJ2-7; no reliable D call. V lost 5 bases and J 6 bases, leaving 14 bases between the germline ends. The CDR3 loop spans 13 amino acids. Per the germline V gene, CDR1 is KGHSH and CDR2 is LQKENI. The CDR3 protein is CASSSDPAREQYF. As DNA, the CDR3 is TGTGCCAGCTCATCTGACCCTGCGCGCGAGCAGTACTTC. Full variable domain (missing parts from reference TRBV18 and TRBJ2-7): NAGVMQNPRHLVRRRGQEARLRCSPMKGHSHVYWYRQLPEEGLKFMVYLQKENIIDESGMPKERFSAEFPKEGPSILRIQQVVRGDSAAYFCASSSDPAREQYFGPGTRLTVT.

This rearrangement joins TRBV2 to TRBJ2-5; D remains unclear. Germline CDR1 reads SNHLY; CDR2 reads FYNNEI. The CDR3 consists of 13 residues. Between the trimmed V and J ends, which lost 7 bases and 5 bases, there was a span of 14 bases. The CDR3 loop is CASNQREDETQYF. The CDR3 DNA sequence: TGTGCCAGCAACCAGAGAGAGGATGAGACCCAGTACTTC.

In this sample, this clone turned up once. V gene TRBV5-1 combines with J gene TRBJ2-7; 7 bases are a match to TRBD1. V trimming: 2 bases; J trimming: 4 bases; junction bases outside the gene matches: 9. From germline, CDR1 is SGHRS and CDR2 YFSETQ. The CDR3 runs 15 residues. In DNA, the CDR3 is TGCGCCAGCAGCTTAGTCCAGGGGGAACCTTACGAGCAGTACTTC. Translation: CASSLVQGEPYEQYF.

V and J are TRBV5-1 and TRBJ2-7; possible D gene TRBD1, 7 bases. Per germline, CDR1 SGHRS and CDR2 YFSETQ. The CDR3 contains 14 residues. V dropped 8 bases and J dropped 7 bases, with 22 bases sitting between them. The CDR3 protein is CASNAGAGGREQYF. The CDR3 DNA sequence: TGCGCCAGTAACGCCGGGGCAGGGGGGAGAGAGCAGTACTTC.

CDR3 in DNA: TGTGCCAGCAGCTCAGGGACAGGGGATTATGAGCAGTTCTTC. Its translation: CASSSGTGDYEQFF. This chain joins TRBV13 and TRBJ2-1, with 10 bases fitting TRBD1. With 4 bases clipped from V and 8 bases from J, the junction kept 5 bases outside the gene matches. The CDR3 loop spans 14 amino acids. Germline loops: CDR1 PRHDT, CDR2 FYEKMQ (reference sequence).

Written as DNA, the CDR3 is TGTGCCAGCAGCACGACAGGGAGCAATGAGCAGTTCTTC. This codes for CASSTTGSNEQFF. The chain uses TRBV6-5 and TRBJ2-1; 7 bases fit TRBD1. This CDR3 has 13 amino acids. Losses at the gene ends were 6 bases for V and 6 bases for J; bases not matched to a gene: 5. The germline V gene encodes CDR1 MNHEY and CDR2 SVGAGI.

The CDR3 is CASSLAPLAGDTQYF. Written as DNA, the CDR3 is TGCGCCAGCAGCTTGGCCCCCCTAGCGGGAGATACGCAGTATTTT. This rearrangement joins TRBV5-1 to TRBJ2-3; TRBD2 aligns across 8 bases. J was trimmed by 5 bases and V by 0 bases; bases with no gene match: 5. Germline V gene data show CDR1 as SGHRS and CDR2 as YFSETQ. The CDR3 extends over 15 amino acids.

CDR3 sequence: CASSSRSGPLYNEQFF. In nucleotides, the CDR3 is TGTGCCAGCAGCTCAAGGTCCGGACCGCTCTACAATGAGCAGTTCTTC. The chain carries TRBV7-9 and TRBJ2-1; D gene ambiguous. The V and J ends lost 4 bases and 3 bases respectively, with 16 bases between them. Germline CDR1 is SEHNR and CDR2 is FQNEAQ (reference sequence). This CDR3 comprises 16 residues. Full variable domain (rest looked up from reference TRBV7-9 and TRBJ2-1): DTGVSQNPRHKITKRGQNVTFRCDPISEHNRLYWYRQTLGQGPEFLTYFQNEAQLEKSRLLSDRFSAERPKGSFSTLEIQRTEQGDSAMYLCASSSRSGPLYNEQFFGPGTRLTVL.

This sequence joins TRBV28 and TRBJ2-7; 8 nucleotides match TRBD1. This CDR3 comprises 15 residues. Germline V lookup: CDR1 MDHEN, CDR2 SYDVKM. J gave up 5 bases and V 4 bases, and 10 bases lay outside the gene matches. The CDR3 is CASSSLTDRADEQYF. CDR3 nucleotides: TGTGCCAGCAGTTCACTGACGGACAGGGCGGACGAGCAGTACTTC.